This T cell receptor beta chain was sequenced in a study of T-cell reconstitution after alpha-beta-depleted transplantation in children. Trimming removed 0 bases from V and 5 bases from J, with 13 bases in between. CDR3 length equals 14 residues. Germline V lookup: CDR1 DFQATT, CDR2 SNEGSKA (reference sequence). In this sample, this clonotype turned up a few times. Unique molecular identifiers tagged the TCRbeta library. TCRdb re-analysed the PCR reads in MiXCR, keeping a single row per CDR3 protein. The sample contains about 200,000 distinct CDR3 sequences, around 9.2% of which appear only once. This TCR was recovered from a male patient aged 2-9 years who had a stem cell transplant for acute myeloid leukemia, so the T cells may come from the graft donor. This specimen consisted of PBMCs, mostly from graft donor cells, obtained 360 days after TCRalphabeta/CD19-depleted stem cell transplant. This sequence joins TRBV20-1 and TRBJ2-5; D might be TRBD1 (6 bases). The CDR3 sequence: CSAREGARAETQYF. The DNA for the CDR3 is TGCAGTGCTAGAGAGGGGGCGAGGGCTGAGACCCAGTACTTC.